Listed below are T cell receptor beta chains from one sample, sequenced in a study of CD8 T cells in Susac syndrome. TCRdb ran MiXCR on the immunoSEQ multiplex PCR reads and lists one entry per CDR3 protein. The sample has approximately 190,000 distinct CDR3 sequences, 90% to 95% seen once; the top ten hold 0.093%. The sequencing input was CD4+ T cells from PBMCs. The receptors derive from a human donor with multiple sclerosis. Both conserved end residues are part of each CDR3. The D gene is left open where the match is weak. Some rows have no size entry. The others give once, few or many, or a class for an expanded clone.

D	size	V	length	J	CDR3	DNA
TRBD1	.	TRBV3-1	14	TRBJ1-2	CASSHRDRAGGYTF	TGTGCCAGCAGCCACCGGGACAGGGCTGGTGGCTACACCTTC
TRBD2	.	TRBV7-9	14	TRBJ2-1	CASSLDQRGDEQFF	TGTGCCAGCAGCTTAGACCAGCGGGGAGATGAGCAGTTCTTC
TRBD1	.	TRBV7-9	12	TRBJ2-7	CASEDREYEQYF	TGTGCCAGCGAGGACAGGGAATACGAGCAGTACTTC
.	.	TRBV6-1	15	TRBJ1-5	CASSDSRWGYQPQHF	TGTGCCAGCAGTGATTCTCGGTGGGGGTATCAGCCCCAGCATTTT
TRBD2	.	TRBV4-2	15	TRBJ2-7	CATSERTSGSYEQYF	TGTGCCACTTCTGAACGGACTAGCGGGAGCTACGAGCAGTACTTC
.	.	TRBV30	13	TRBJ1-5	CAWSLHSNQPQHF	TGTGCCTGGAGTTTGCATAGCAATCAGCCCCAGCATTTT
.	.	TRBV27	15	TRBJ1-2	CASSPRDGYSYGYTF	TGTGCCAGCAGTCCTCGGGACGGCTACTCCTATGGCTACACCTTC
.	.	TRBV7-6	16	TRBJ2-1	CASSLAGRNRENEQFF	TGTGCCAGCAGCTTAGCTGGCAGAAACCGGGAGAATGAGCAGTTCTTC
.	few	TRBV30	11	TRBJ1-2	CAWSSRFGYTF	TGTGCCTGGAGTTCACGCTTTGGCTACACCTTC
.	.	TRBV29-1	16	TRBJ2-7	CSVEGKAGRSTYEQYF	TGCAGCGTTGAAGGTAAGGCAGGTAGATCGACGTACGAGCAGTACTTC
TRBD1	.	TRBV13	16	TRBJ2-7	CASSLRGTVSGIEQYF	TGTGCCAGCAGCTTGAGGGGGACAGTCTCCGGTATCGAGCAGTACTTC
.	.	TRBV20-1	14	TRBJ1-5	CSARGGAAHQPQHF	TGCAGTGCTAGGGGTGGGGCTGCTCATCAGCCCCAGCATTTT
.	.	TRBV30	14	TRBJ2-2	CAWTDLKRVKELFF	TGTGCCTGGACAGACTTAAAACGGGTGAAGGAGCTGTTTTTT
.	.	TRBV7-9	12	TRBJ1-1	CASSLVGAEAFF	TGTGCCAGCAGCTTAGTGGGGGCTGAAGCTTTCTTT
TRBD1	.	TRBV19	15	TRBJ2-1	CASSRLPGQSNEQFF	TGTGCCAGTAGTAGACTCCCGGGACAGTCAAATGAGCAGTTCTTC
TRBD1	.	TRBV3-1	15	TRBJ1-1	CASSQTQGVNTEAFF	TGTGCCAGCAGCCAGACCCAGGGGGTGAACACTGAAGCTTTCTTT
.	.	TRBV7-9	13	TRBJ2-7	CASSLQGSREQYF	TGTGCCAGCAGCTTACAAGGCAGTCGGGAGCAGTACTTC
.	.	TRBV19	14	TRBJ2-7	CASSIVGSSYEQYF	TGTGCCAGTAGTATAGTTGGATCCTCCTACGAGCAGTACTTC
.	.	TRBV7-9	13	TRBJ2-7	CASSSRVLDEQYF	TGTGCCAGCAGCTCCAGGGTGCTTGACGAGCAGTACTTC
.	once	TRBV29-1	14	TRBJ1-5	CSVAADNSNQPQHF	TGCAGCGTTGCGGCAGACAATAGCAATCAGCCCCAGCATTTT